A single sample gave rise to the 18 T cell receptor beta chains below, sequenced in a study of Ad26.COV2.S vaccination and SARS-CoV-2 variants. Libraries were prepared by immunoSEQ multiplex PCR; TCRdb keeps only in-frame clonotypes and omits some of them. The sample records roughly 270,000 clones, around 87% being singletons. Treatment here: some 20 received Ad26.COV2.S at low or high dose, single or two shots; roughly 5 received placebo; per-sample allocation not given. At day 63 after the first vaccine or placebo injection, samples were drawn. Sequenced here: peripheral blood, sampled in a trial of Ad26.COV2.S vaccine versus placebo. Receptors originate from a person between 18 and 59 years old who received the Ad26.COV2.S COVID-19 vaccine or a placebo.

The chain couples TRBV24-1 to TRBJ2-7; D ambiguous. The V and J ends lost 1 base and 3 bases respectively, with 9 bases between them. The germline V gene encodes CDR1 KGHDR and CDR2 SFDVKD. The CDR3 spans 14 residues. CDR3: CATSDFNNGYEQYF. CDR3 nucleotide sequence: TGTGCCACCAGTGATTTTAACAACGGCTACGAGCAGTACTTC.

In regard to this clone: The sample contains more than one DNA sequence encoding this CDR3. The rearrangement links TRBV20-1 to TRBJ2-5; D is ambiguous. This CDR3 is 10 amino acids long. V lost 3 bases to trimming and J lost 1 base, with 0 bases between them. CDR1 and CDR2 from the germline V gene are DFQATT and SNEGSKA (reference sequence). Here the CDR3 DNA reads TGCAGTGCTAGCCAAGAGACCCAGTACTTC. This gives the protein CSASQETQYF.

This sequence joins TRBV5-1 and TRBJ1-1; 8 positions agree with TRBD1. There are 14 residues in the CDR3. J gave up 4 bases and V 0 bases, and 2 bases lay outside the gene matches. CDR1 and CDR2 from the germline V gene are SGHRS and YFSETQ. The CDR3 is CASSLAGTGTEAFF. The CDR3 DNA is TGCGCCAGCAGCTTGGCCGGGACAGGCACTGAAGCTTTCTTT. Drawing the rest from reference TRBV5-1 and TRBJ1-1, the complete variable domain is KAGVTQTPRYLIKTRGQQVTLSCSPISGHRSVSWYQQTPGQGLQFLFEYFSETQRNKGNFPGRFSGRQFSNSRSEMNVSTLELGDSALYLCASSLAGTGTEAFFGQGTRLTVV.

The rearrangement joins TRBV9 to TRBJ2-7; TRBD2 matches 14 bases. Germline CDR1 and CDR2: SGDLS and YYNGEE. Germline trimming cut 3 bases from V and 2 bases from J; bases unmatched to any gene: 4. The CDR3 has 16 amino acids. This chain's CDR3 is CASSARLAGGTYEQYF. CDR3 in DNA: TGTGCCAGCAGCGCCAGACTAGCGGGGGGGACCTACGAGCAGTACTTC.

This clone has only a few counts. The V gene is TRBV3-1 (or the pseudogene TRBV3-2), the J gene TRBJ1-1; D possibly corresponds to TRBD1 (5 bases). The CDR3 extends over 15 amino acids. Germline V gene lookup returns CDR1 LGHDT and CDR2 YNNKEL (reference sequence). The V and J ends lost 4 bases and 0 bases respectively, with 12 bases between them. The DNA for the CDR3 is TGTGCCAGCAGCCCAACCAGGGATATGAACACTGAAGCTTTCTTT. This codes for CASSPTRDMNTEAFF.

This clone was observed a few times. This chain's CDR3 is CASSPSQGLNTEAFF. CDR3 nucleotides: TGTGCCAGCTCACCATCACAGGGTCTGAACACTGAAGCTTTCTTT. V is TRBV18 and J is TRBJ1-1; D is perhaps TRBD1 (6 bases). V gave up 2 bases and J gave up 0 bases, with 10 bases separating them. The CDR3 has 15 residues. Germline loops: CDR1 KGHSH, CDR2 LQKENI.

The V and J genes are TRBV5-1 and TRBJ1-4; 10 bases line up with TRBD1. The CDR3 runs to 16 residues. V lost 2 bases and J lost 4; bases outside the gene matches: 5. Germline CDR1 and CDR2: SGHRS and YFSETQ. The CDR3 bases are TGCGCCAGCAGCTTTGCCGGGACAGGGGTTAATGAAAAACTGTTTTTT. This codes for CASSFAGTGVNEKLFF. The full variable domain, in which reference TRBV5-1 and TRBJ1-4 provide the parts outside the CDR3, is KAGVTQTPRYLIKTRGQQVTLSCSPISGHRSVSWYQQTPGQGLQFLFEYFSETQRNKGNFPGRFSGRQFSNSRSEMNVSTLELGDSALYLCASSFAGTGVNEKLFFGSGTQLSVL.

The rearrangement uses TRBV7-8 and TRBJ2-5; no clear D. The CDR3 is made up of 13 amino acids. The germline CDR1 and CDR2 sequences are SGHVS and FQNEAQ. The V and J ends lost 5 bases and 5 bases respectively, with 12 bases between them. In DNA form, the CDR3 reads TGTGCCAGCAGCCCAAAGCTCGGGGAGACCCAGTACTTC. Amino acids: CASSPKLGETQYF.

This chain's CDR3 is CASSISLNQPQHF. The CDR3 DNA reads as TGTGCCAGCAGTATATCATTGAACCAGCCCCAGCATTTT. The rearrangement links TRBV12-3 or TRBV12-4 to TRBJ1-5; no clear D. The ends were cut back, 5 bases at V and 7 bases at J, with 12 bases in the middle. The CDR3 extends over 13 amino acids.

The CDR3 here is CASSTWESGGYTF. The CDR3 DNA reads as TGTGCCAGCAGCACATGGGAGTCTGGCGGCTACACCTTC. The chain is built from TRBV7-9 and TRBJ1-2; D remains ambiguous. This CDR3 contains 13 residues. Between the trimmed V and J ends, which lost 5 bases and 8 bases, there was a span of 15 bases. Germline V gene data show CDR1 as SEHNR and CDR2 as FQNEAQ (reference sequence).

This clone was counted at least ten times. The chain is built from TRBV7-9 and TRBJ1-1, with D unresolved. Germline CDR1 and CDR2: SEHNR and FQNEAQ (reference sequence). The V end was cut by 3 bases, the J end by 2 bases, with 4 bases between. This CDR3 comprises 12 residues. CDR3 nucleotide sequence: TGTGCCAGCAGCTTGTTTAACACTGAAGCTTTCTTT. Encoded protein: CASSLFNTEAFF.

This CDR3 reads CASSTRQGEEKLFF. Written as DNA, the CDR3 is TGTGCCAGTAGTACCCGACAGGGGGAAGAAAAACTGTTTTTT. This chain links TRBV19 with TRBJ1-4; 9 positions agree with TRBD1. Per the germline V gene, CDR1 is LNHDA and CDR2 is SQIVND (reference sequence). CDR3 length: 14 amino acids. V was clipped by 4 bases and J by 8 bases; unmatched bases: 5.

The chain links TRBV9 to TRBJ2-3; TRBD2 is a possible D gene (6 bases). The V end lost 0 bases, the J end lost 7 bases, and 18 bases lay between the germline ends. CDR1 and CDR2 from the germline V gene are SGDLS and YYNGEE. The CDR3 contains 16 residues. CDR3 sequence: CASSVEGLTLGNTQYF. CDR3 coding DNA: TGTGCCAGCAGCGTAGAAGGACTAACCTTGGGGAATACGCAGTATTTT.

This clone was detected only a few times. The CDR3 here is CASSQGEGYGYTF. In nucleotides, the CDR3 is TGCGCCAGCAGCCAAGGGGAGGGTTATGGCTACACCTTC. The J gene is TRBJ1-2, the V gene TRBV4-1; D unclear. Between the trimmed V and J ends, which lost 1 base and 5 bases, there was a span of 8 bases. In germline, CDR1 is MGHRA, CDR2 YSYEKL. The CDR3 length is 13 residues.

The V and J genes are TRBV5-1 and TRBJ1-1, with D maybe TRBD1 (5 bases). In germline, CDR1 is SGHRS, CDR2 YFSETQ. This CDR3 has 14 amino acids. Trimming left V 0 bases short and J 4 bases short, with 10 bases between. CDR3 sequence: CASSLATGTTEAFF. The CDR3 region has the DNA TGCGCCAGCAGCTTGGCAACAGGTACCACTGAAGCTTTCTTT.

V is TRBV11-2 and J is TRBJ2-7; 9 bases are shared with TRBD2. The CDR3 runs to 16 residues. The germline V gene encodes CDR1 SGHAT and CDR2 FQNNGV. Trimming cost V 5 bases and J 0 bases; bases outside gene matches: 8. The CDR3 sequence is CASSPQTSGSSYEQYF. The CDR3 DNA follows: TGTGCCAGCAGCCCACAGACTAGCGGAAGCTCCTACGAGCAGTACTTC.

CDR3 sequence (DNA): TGTGCCAGCAGCTTCAACGGGGGACAGGGGGCTATGGGTGAAGCTTTCTTT. Its protein is CASSFNGGQGAMGEAFF. The chain uses TRBV7-8 and TRBJ1-1, with 12 bases matching TRBD1. J lost 7 bases, V lost 3 bases, and 12 bases had no gene match. Germline-derived CDR1 and CDR2 are SGHVS and FQNEAQ. The CDR3 loop spans 17 amino acids.

The chain employs TRBV9 and TRBJ2-5; perhaps TRBD2 as D (5 bases). Per germline, CDR1 SGDLS and CDR2 YYNGEE. V lost 2 bases to trimming and J lost 5 bases, with 22 bases between them. The CDR3 contains 17 residues. The CDR3 here is CASSVDPGPNQRETQYF. The CDR3 DNA follows: TGTGCCAGCAGCGTGGACCCTGGACCTAACCAGCGGGAGACCCAGTACTTC.